The TCR beta chain described here comes from a study of T cells after yellow fever vaccination. TCRdb recomputed calls from the 5' RACE reads with MiXCR, one row per CDR3 protein. The sample yields fewer than 400,000 distinct CDR3 sequences, 6% to 8% seen once. CDR1 and CDR2 (germline): DFQATT, SNEGSKA (reference sequence). The CDR3 loop spans 14 amino acids. Trimming removed 1 base from V and 1 base from J, with 7 bases in between. The study, taken as a whole, reports: A weaker but faster secondary response was observed, peaking on day 5 versus 15. Primary-vaccination clones mostly resurfaced post-booster (nearly 97% CD4, 85% to 90% CD8).

This clonotype was observed a handful of times. The antigen is unknown. The material sequenced was PBMCs, taken 5 days after the yellow fever booster vaccination. The V gene is TRBV20-1, the J gene TRBJ2-2, with D uncertain. This clonotype originated in a man between 25 and 39 years old who received the YFV17D yellow fever vaccine. The CDR3 sequence is CSARGRRNTGELFF. The DNA of the CDR3 is TGCAGTGCTAGAGGTCGGCGGAACACCGGGGAGCTGTTTTTT.